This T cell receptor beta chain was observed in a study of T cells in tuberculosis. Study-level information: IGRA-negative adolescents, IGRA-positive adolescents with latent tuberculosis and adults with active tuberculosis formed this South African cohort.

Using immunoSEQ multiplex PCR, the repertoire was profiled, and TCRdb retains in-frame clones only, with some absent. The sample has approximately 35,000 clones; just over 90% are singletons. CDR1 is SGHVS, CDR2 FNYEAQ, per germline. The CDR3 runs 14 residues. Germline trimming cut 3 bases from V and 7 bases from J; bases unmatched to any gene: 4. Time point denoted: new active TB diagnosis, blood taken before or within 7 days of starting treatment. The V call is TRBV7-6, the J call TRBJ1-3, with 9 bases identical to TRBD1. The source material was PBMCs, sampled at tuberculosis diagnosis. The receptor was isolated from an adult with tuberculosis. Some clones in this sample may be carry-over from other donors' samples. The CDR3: CASSLTGGDNTIYF. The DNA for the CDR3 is TGTGCCAGCAGCTTGACAGGGGGTGACAACACCATATATTTT.